Below are 5 T cell receptor beta chains sequenced from a single sample in a study of early T cells in non-severe SARS-CoV-2 infection. TCRdb fed the 5' RACE reads into MiXCR, producing one record per CDR3 protein. The sample consists of about 100,000 distinct CDR3 sequences, around 14% of them appearing once. The sequenced sample consisted of whole blood. The receptors originated from an adult who was a healthcare worker with PCR-confirmed SARS-CoV-2 infection or an uninfected control (not recorded which).

The genes are TRBV29-1 and TRBJ1-2, with D possibly matching TRBD1 (6 bases). Per germline, CDR1 SQVTM and CDR2 ANQGSEA. V shed 0 bases and J shed 4 bases, with 15 bases lying between them. This CDR3 comprises 15 residues. The CDR3: CSVEDLGALSYGYTF. CDR3 bases: TGCAGCGTTGAAGATCTGGGGGCCCTGAGCTATGGCTACACCTTC. The full variable domain, in which reference TRBV29-1 and TRBJ1-2 provide the parts outside the CDR3, is SAVISQKPSRDICQRGTSLTIQCQVDSQVTMMFWYRQQPGQSLTLIATANQGSEATYESGFVIDKFPISRPNLTFSTLTVSNMSPEDSSIYLCSVEDLGALSYGYTFGSGTRLTVV.

The chain employs TRBV27 and TRBJ2-7, with D possibly being TRBD1 (6 bases). Trimming pared 5 bases from V and 7 bases from J, leaving 12 bases between. From germline, CDR1 is MNHEY and CDR2 SMNVEV (reference sequence). The CDR3 loop spans 12 amino acids. The CDR3, as DNA: TGTGCCAGCAGTCCAACAGGGTGTGAGCAGTACTTC. This encodes CASSPTGCEQYF.

This clonotype has ten or more counts. The chain employs TRBV20-1 and TRBJ2-3; 9 nucleotides line up with TRBD2. Looked up from germline, CDR1 is DFQATT and CDR2 is SNEGSKA (reference sequence). This CDR3 has 16 residues. V lost 6 bases and J lost 4; bases outside the gene matches: 14. The CDR3 DNA follows: TGCAGTGCCGAACCATACGCTAGCGGGGTGGCAGATACGCAGTATTTT. It specifies CSAEPYASGVADTQYF.

The rearrangement links TRBV20-1 to TRBJ2-5; D gene ambiguous. The CDR3 extends over 13 amino acids. From germline, CDR1 is DFQATT and CDR2 SNEGSKA (reference sequence). Trimming left V 6 bases short and J 4 bases short, with 15 bases between. CDR3 coding DNA: TGCAGTGCCCCCCAGGCGGCCAGAGAGACCCAGTACTTC. This translates into CSAPQAARETQYF.

V is TRBV7-8 and J is TRBJ2-3; 12 bases are a match to TRBD2. The CDR3 contains 18 residues. The ends lost 2 bases at V and 7 bases at J; junction bases unmatched: 13. The germline CDR1 and CDR2 sequences are SGHVS and FQNEAQ. The CDR3 is CASSLKTPSSGGAYTQYF. The CDR3, as DNA: TGTGCCAGCAGCTTAAAAACCCCATCTAGCGGGGGGGCATATACGCAGTATTTT.